Listed here is a single TCR beta chain. Its cognate antigen is unknown. These data belong to a study of cytomegalovirus exposure and HLA in healthy donors. The CDR3 sequence is 14 residues long. Germline values: CDR1 SGDLS, CDR2 YYNGEE. Trimming stripped 1 base from V and 3 bases from J, with 7 bases between. In the PCR, 60 Vbeta and 13 Jbeta primers were used. Data came from immunoSEQ multiplex PCR; TCRdb stores just in-frame clones and leaves some out. The sample consists of some 190,000 clones, less than 85% of them appearing once. Study findings and constraints: Sequence variants that were highly shared formed a cluster that was likely a sequencing artifact.

V usage is TRBV9 and J usage is TRBJ2-2; D might be TRBD2 (5 bases). Sequenced input: PBMCs. This sequence originates from a boy younger than 10 in good health and CMV-seronegative. CDR3 sequence reads: CASSVMDYTGELFF. As DNA, the CDR3 is TGTGCCAGCAGCGTAATGGACTACACCGGGGAGCTGTTTTTT.